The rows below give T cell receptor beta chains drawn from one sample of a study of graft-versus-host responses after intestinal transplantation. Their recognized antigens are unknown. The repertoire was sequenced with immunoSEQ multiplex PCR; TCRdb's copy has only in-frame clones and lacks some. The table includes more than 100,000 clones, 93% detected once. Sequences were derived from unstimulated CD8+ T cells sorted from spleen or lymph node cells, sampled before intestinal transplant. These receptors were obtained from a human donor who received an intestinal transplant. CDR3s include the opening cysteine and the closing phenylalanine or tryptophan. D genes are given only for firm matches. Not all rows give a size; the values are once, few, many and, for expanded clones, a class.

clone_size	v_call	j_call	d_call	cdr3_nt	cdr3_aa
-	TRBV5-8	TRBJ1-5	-	TGTGCCAGCAGTTTCCAGACAGAATTATATCAGCCCCAGCATTTT	CASSFQTELYQPQHF
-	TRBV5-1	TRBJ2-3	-	TGCGCCAGCCTCCGAGGCGGGGAAACAGATACGCAGTATTTT	CASLRGGETDTQYF
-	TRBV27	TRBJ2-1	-	TGTGCCAGCTCTCAATTGAGCTCCTACAATGAGCAGTTCTTC	CASSQLSSYNEQFF
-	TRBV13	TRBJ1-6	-	TGTGCCAGCAGCCTAAGACGAGGCGGAGCCTATAATTCACCCCTCCACTTT	CASSLRRGGAYNSPLHF
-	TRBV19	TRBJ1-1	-	TGTGCCAGTAGTATAGACGGAGTGTTAACCGAAGCTTTCTTT	CASSIDGVLTEAFF
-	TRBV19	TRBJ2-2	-	TGTGCCAGTAGTATCGCGACCGGGGAGCTGTTTTTT	CASSIATGELFF
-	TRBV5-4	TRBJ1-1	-	TGTGCCAGCAGCTCCCAAGGGGACGCTGAAGCTTTCTTT	CASSSQGDAEAFF
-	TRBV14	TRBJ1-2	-	TGTGCCAGCAGCCACCGGGGGATCTATGGCTACACCTTC	CASSHRGIYGYTF
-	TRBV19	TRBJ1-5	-	TGTGCCAGTAGTATAGAGGGCAGCTATAGCAATCAGCCCCAGCATTTT	CASSIEGSYSNQPQHF
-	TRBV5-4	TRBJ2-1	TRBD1	TGTGCCAGCAGCTTTCGGGGACAGGGTCTGGGTGAGCAGTTCTTC	CASSFRGQGLGEQFF
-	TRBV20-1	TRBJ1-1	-	TGCAGTGCTCCTGGGCCCCCTGAAGCTTTCTTT	CSAPGPPEAFF
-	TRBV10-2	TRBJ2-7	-	TGCGCCAGCAGTGGGGGCTACGAGCAGTACTTC	CASSGGYEQYF
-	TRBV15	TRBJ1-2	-	TGTGCCACCAGCAGAGGGGAGACAGTTGCCCATGGCTACACCTTC	CATSRGETVAHGYTF
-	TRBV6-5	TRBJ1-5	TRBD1	TGTGCCAGCACCCCCGACAGGGAGGGGAGACAGCCCCAGCATTTT	CASTPDREGRQPQHF
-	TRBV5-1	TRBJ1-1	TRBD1	TGCGCCAGCAGCGACCGGGACAGGGGCTTTTTGGAAGCTTTCTTT	CASSDRDRGFLEAFF
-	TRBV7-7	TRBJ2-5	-	TGTGCCAGCAGCCCGGACAGCGGCGAGACCCAGTACTTC	CASSPDSGETQYF
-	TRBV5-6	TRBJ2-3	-	TGTGCCAGCGCCAGCGGCACAGCGGCAGATACGCAGTATTTT	CASASGTAADTQYF
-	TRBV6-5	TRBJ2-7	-	TGTGCCAGCAGCCACGGCCACGAGCAGTACTTC	CASSHGHEQYF
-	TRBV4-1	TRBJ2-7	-	TGCGCCAGCAGCCAAGATGTGGGGGTACGCTACGAGCAGTACTTC	CASSQDVGVRYEQYF
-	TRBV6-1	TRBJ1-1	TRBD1	TGTGCCAGCAGTGAAAAAGGACAGGGGGCCACTGAAGCTTTCTTT	CASSEKGQGATEAFF
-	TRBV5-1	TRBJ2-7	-	TGCGCCAGCAGCGAGGGACGAGCCCAGGACGGCTACGAGCAGTACTTC	CASSEGRAQDGYEQYF
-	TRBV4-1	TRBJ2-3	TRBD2	TGTGCCAGCAGCCAAGATAGGCTAGCGGGGGTGGCGCAGTATTTT	CASSQDRLAGVAQYF
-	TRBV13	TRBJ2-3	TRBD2	TGTGCCAGCAGCTCGAGTAGCGGGGGAGCCACAGATACGCAGTATTTT	CASSSSSGGATDTQYF
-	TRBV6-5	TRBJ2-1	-	TGTGCCAGCAGTTACTCGAGATCAAGCTCCTACAATGAGCAGTTCTTC	CASSYSRSSSYNEQFF
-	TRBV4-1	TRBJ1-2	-	TGCGCCAGCAGCCAAATTGAGATAGACTATGGCTACACCTTC	CASSQIEIDYGYTF
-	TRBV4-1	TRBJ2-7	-	TGCGCCAGCAGCCTTCCCGCGAACAGTGAGCAGTACTTC	CASSLPANSEQYF
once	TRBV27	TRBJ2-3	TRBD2	TGTGCCAGCAGTCTAGCGGGGGACCCCCTTGGTACGCAGTATTTT	CASSLAGDPLGTQYF
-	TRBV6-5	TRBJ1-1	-	TGTGCCAGCAGTTACATCACAGGGGAAGCTTTCTTT	CASSYITGEAFF
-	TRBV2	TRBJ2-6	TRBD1	TGTGCCAGCCTAATTGAGGACAGGAGGCACAGAAGCTCTGGGGCCAACGTCCTGACTTTC	CASLIEDRRHRSSGANVLTF
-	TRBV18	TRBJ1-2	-	TGTGCCAGCTCACGGATCGAGGACACGGAGAACTATGGCTACACCTTC	CASSRIEDTENYGYTF
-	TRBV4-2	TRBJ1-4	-	TGTGCCAGCAGCCAAGCAGTGGACAGTAATGAAAAACTGTTTTTT	CASSQAVDSNEKLFF
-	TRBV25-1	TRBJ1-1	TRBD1	TGTGCCAGCAGTGAATTAGGGACAGGGGGGCTAGAAGCTTTCTTT	CASSELGTGGLEAFF
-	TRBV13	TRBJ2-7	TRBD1	TGTGCCAGCAGCTTAGGCGGGACAGCCTCTACTACCTACGAGCAGTACTTC	CASSLGGTASTTYEQYF
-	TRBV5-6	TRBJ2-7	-	TGTGCCAGCAGCGAATCTTTGCGGGGCGCCTACGAGCAGTACTTC	CASSESLRGAYEQYF
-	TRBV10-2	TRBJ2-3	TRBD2	TGCGCCAGCAGCCCGACTAGCCCCAGCACAGATACGCAGTATTTT	CASSPTSPSTDTQYF
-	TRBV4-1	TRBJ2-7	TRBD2	TGCGCCAGCAGCCAAGGACTAGCTTACGAGCAGTACTTC	CASSQGLAYEQYF
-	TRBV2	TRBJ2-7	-	TGTGCCAGCACCCCACGGATTGGGGACATCACTAGCTCCTACGAGCAGTACTTC	CASTPRIGDITSSYEQYF
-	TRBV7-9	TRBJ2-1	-	TGTGCCAGCAGCTTAGGAAGGGGGGGGGATTGGTTCTTC	CASSLGRGGDWFF
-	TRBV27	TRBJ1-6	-	TGTGCCAGCAGTTTAGAGGGAAGCTCACCCCTCCACTTT	CASSLEGSSPLHF
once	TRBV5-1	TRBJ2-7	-	TGCGCCAGCAGCTTGGACAGGGCCTCCTACGAGCAGTACTTC	CASSLDRASYEQYF
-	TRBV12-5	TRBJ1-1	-	TGTGCTAGTGGTTTGGTAGGAGGGGACCCTGAAGCTTTCTTT	CASGLVGGDPEAFF
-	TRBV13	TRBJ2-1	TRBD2	TGTGCCAGCAGCTCCCTCAGGACTAGCGGCTCCTACAATGAGCAGTTCTTC	CASSSLRTSGSYNEQFF
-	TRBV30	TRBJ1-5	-	TGTGCCTGGAGTGTTGCCACCTTGGGGGATCAGCCCCAGCATTTT	CAWSVATLGDQPQHF
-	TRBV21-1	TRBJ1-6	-	TGTGCCAGCAGCAAACGGGACAGAAACAGCTCCTATAATTCACCCCTCCACTTT	CASSKRDRNSSYNSPLHF
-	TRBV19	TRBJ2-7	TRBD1	TGTGCCAGTAGAACGGGACAGGGGGCCTACGAGCAGTACTTC	CASRTGQGAYEQYF
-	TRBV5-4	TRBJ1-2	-	TGTGCCAGCAGCTTGGAGGGTGCAGGCTATGGCTACACCTTC	CASSLEGAGYGYTF
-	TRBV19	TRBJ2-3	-	TGTGCCAGTAGTATTTTTACCCTGGCCACAGATACGCAGTATTTT	CASSIFTLATDTQYF
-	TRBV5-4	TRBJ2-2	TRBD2	TGTGCCAGCAGCTCCCTACTAGCTAGCGGCGGGGAGCTGTTTTTT	CASSSLLASGGELFF
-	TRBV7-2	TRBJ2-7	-	TGTGCCAGCAGCTCCCCGGAGGGGGGCTCTCTCGGCGAGCAGTACTTC	CASSSPEGGSLGEQYF